This T cell receptor beta chain was identified in a study of blood T cell repertoires in COVID-19. Sequencing was performed with immunoSEQ multiplex PCR; in TCRdb, only in-frame clones are kept and a portion is missing. The sample has approximately 170,000 clones; approximately 85% are singletons. CDR1 and CDR2 (germline): MNHEY, SVGAGI. This CDR3 has 13 residues. V was trimmed by 6 bases and J by 6 bases, leaving 14 bases between them. This TCR came from a man older than 75 with COVID-19, enrolled during active disease. This chain connects TRBV6-5 to TRBJ1-2, with D unclear. Sequencing input: peripheral blood. The CDR3 DNA follows: TGTGCCAGCAGACCCACACGGGGAGATGGCTACACCTTC. This translates into CASRPTRGDGYTF.